This T cell receptor (beta chain) comes out of a study of graft-versus-host responses after intestinal transplantation (dated by TCRdb to the early 2020s). Looking at the study overall: The transplants that recipients received were multivisceral, liver-intestinal, or isolated intestinal. To identify alloreactive clones, pre-transplant mixed lymphocyte reaction products were sequenced and then compared with unstimulated pre-transplant donor and recipient T cells. Donor T cell macrochimerism was defined as a peak of at least 4% donor T cells among recipient peripheral blood mononuclear cells. All recipients received anti-thymocyte globulin induction followed by maintenance tacrolimus and steroids for 3 to 4 years. Of the 20 to 25 intestinal transplant recipients enrolled in the cohort, one of whom was a retransplant, a few patients without pretransplant specimens were excluded. After intestinal transplantation, graft-versus-host and host-versus-graft alloreactive T cell clones in the graft, circulation and bone marrow were tracked using bulk TCR-beta CDR3 sequencing. Rather than being sequenced by the commercial service, samples from a few later patients were sequenced in-house on an Illumina MiSeq and processed with MiXCR. The study at large found these results: In patients with donor T cell macrochimerism, the allografts had high GvH to HvG T cell clonal ratios. Early after transplant, peak levels of circulating GvH clones were associated with declines in HvG clones. GvH clones were found in recipient bone marrow, and some of the GvH clones appeared earlier in ileal mucosa or blood, which is consistent with an intestinal mucosal origin. The conclusions were limited by the relatively low number and heterogeneity of the intestinal transplant patients.

To note about this clone: Its cognate antigen has yet to be identified. Per-base qualities were not stored, and no clone one base away is much larger.

The germline V gene encodes CDR1 SEHNR and CDR2 FQNEAQ (reference sequence). The CDR3 numbers 12 residues from cysteine through phenylalanine. Just CDR3 DNA is preserved here, 36 bases in frame from base 1. V is cut by 10 bases and J by 8 bases, and the space between the germline ends is 17 bases. The time point label of this sample denotes: cells obtained before transplantation from donor or recipient. CD3+CD4+ and CD3+CD8+ populations were FACS-sorted from unstimulated pre-transplant donor and recipient cells taken from spleen or lymph nodes. Library preparation was by the immunoSEQ multiplex PCR assay. In most patients, genomic DNA was isolated using the Qiagen DNeasy Blood and Tissue Kit and sent frozen to Adaptive Biotechnologies for TCR sequencing. High-throughput TCR-beta CDR3 sequencing of genomic DNA from most patients was performed by Adaptive Biotechnologies. For the original study's pipeline: TCR sequencing data for approximately 19 patients were retrieved from Adaptive's ImmunoSEQ software; three other patients were processed with MiXCR and VDJtools. CD4 versus CD8 sorting errors were corrected by removing sequences found in both subsets at a frequency ratio below 5:1. CDR3 nucleotide sequences shared between donor and recipient were removed because their origin could not be assigned. To be classed as alloreactive, a clone needed at least 2-fold expansion over unstimulated cells and a minimum CFSE-low frequency of 0.002% (template counts) or 0.001% (read counts). Clones detected in sequenced pre-transplant spleen, lymph node, or MLR CFSE-low populations of the donor or recipient were defined as mappable. The cumulative frequency of alloreactive clones was calculated as a percentage of all sequences, weighted by copy number. This is the immuneACCESS table as TCRdb keeps it, with only in-frame sequences that have V and J called. A part of the clones is gone; compared with another copy, unresolved V genes explain less than half, and the rest is unexplained. D and trimming were read from the DNA, whereas the V and J calls and clone size are those reported in that table. Here the sample has over 75,000 clones; about 87% occur a single time. Jointly, the top ten make up approximately 0.3% of the sample.

The input for sequencing was unstimulated CD4+ T cells sorted from spleen or lymph node cells, taken before transplant. The chain is encoded by TRBV7-9 joined to TRBJ1-2, with no reliable assignment of the D segment. The clonotype originates from a human donor who was the organ donor for an intestinal transplant. The CDR3 loop reads CATWKSSRGYTF. The DNA is as follows: TGTGCCACCTGGAAATCCTCGAGGGGCTACACCTTC.